This T cell receptor beta chain is from a study of blood T cells in healthy people across ages. Points from the study as a whole: Diversity figures based on one million T cells were deemed too low. The donors' CMV status was not determined, possibly confounding changes in expanded clonotypes.

The CDR3 totals 15 residues. The V gene's germline CDR1 is SNHLY and CDR2 FYNNEI. Trimming removed 6 bases at V and 2 bases at J, with 14 bases between. A note on this clonotype: Its target is unknown.

Sample donors were healthy Caucasian individuals that came from Russia, aged 6 to 90. Sample-barcoded 5' priming and a J-beta primer mix drove a second PCR of about 7 to 11 cycles. TCRdb ran MiXCR on the 5' RACE reads and lists one entry per CDR3 protein. The table lists about 760,000 distinct CDR3 sequences, approximately 53% of them singletons, with roughly 25% in the top ten. The V call is TRBV2, the J call TRBJ2-4, with D unclear. This sequence originates from a man aged 35-49 years in good health. What was sequenced was blood. The CDR3 spells CASSPAALSKNIQYF. CDR3 DNA: TGTGCCAGCAGCCCGGCGGCCCTCTCCAAAAACATTCAGTACTTC.